This note documents a single T cell receptor (beta chain) sequence. Its target is unknown. A read error may produce the germline difference seen at one junction end. The data were taken from a study of blood T cells in healthy people across ages. Study findings and constraints: TCR beta diversity correlated strongly with naive T cell percentage.

There are 17 residues in the CDR3. CDR1 MNHNS and CDR2 SASEGT come from the germline V gene. Sample donors were healthy Caucasian individuals that came from Russia, aged about 6 to 95. Combining a sample-barcoded 5' primer with a J-beta primer mix, a second PCR ran for roughly 7 to 11 cycles. TCRdb reprocessed the 5' RACE reads via MiXCR and lists one record per CDR3 protein. The sample contains around 2 million distinct CDR3 sequences, roughly two fifths of which appear only once. The genes are TRBV6-1 and TRBJ2-1; the D is unclear. Sequenced material: blood. This receptor was taken from a human donor in good health. As DNA, the CDR3 is TGTGTCAGCAGTGAGAGTGGCTTGTTGCGGTTAACAAGAGAGCAGTTCTTC. This encodes CVSSESGLLRLTREQFF.